Following are 20 T cell receptor beta chains from one sample sequenced in a study of T cell responses to AZD1222 COVID-19 vaccine. Sequencing was performed with immunoSEQ multiplex PCR; in TCRdb, only in-frame clones are kept and a portion is missing. The sample has 150,000 to 200,000 clones; approximately 90% are singletons. This sample comprised peripheral blood, obtained 28 days after the second AZD1222 dose. All receptors come from an adult who received the AZD1222 COVID-19 vaccine.

The chain uses TRBV7-6 and TRBJ2-2; TRBD2 matches at 7 bases. The germline V gene encodes CDR1 SGHVS and CDR2 FNYEAQ. V was clipped by 0 bases and J by 5 bases; unmatched bases: 9. The CDR3 consists of 17 residues. CDR3 region: CASSLALGGYRTGELFF. The CDR3 DNA is TGTGCCAGCAGCTTAGCTTTGGGGGGGTACAGGACCGGGGAGCTGTTTTTT.

The V gene is TRBV5-1, the J gene TRBJ2-1, with TRBD1 as a possible D gene (6 bases). The CDR3 has 17 amino acids. The V end was cut by 1 base, the J end by 7 bases, with 21 bases between. Germline V gene sequence: CDR1 SGHRS, CDR2 YFSETQ. The CDR3 region is CASSLSRAGVSDNEQFF. CDR3 in DNA: TGCGCCAGCAGCTTGTCCAGAGCAGGGGTGTCGGATAATGAGCAGTTCTTC. The full variable domain, its missing parts supplied by reference TRBV5-1 and TRBJ2-1, is KAGVTQTPRYLIKTRGQQVTLSCSPISGHRSVSWYQQTPGQGLQFLFEYFSETQRNKGNFPGRFSGRQFSNSRSEMNVSTLELGDSALYLCASSLSRAGVSDNEQFFGPGTRLTVL.

The chain joins TRBV12-5 to TRBJ1-5; no clear D. Per germline, CDR1 LGHNT and CDR2 FRNRAP. V lost 1 base to trimming and J lost 5 bases, with 3 bases between them. The CDR3 extends over 12 amino acids. The CDR3 protein is CASGLADQPQHF. As DNA, the CDR3 is TGTGCTAGTGGTTTGGCGGATCAGCCCCAGCATTTT.

The gene calls are TRBV6-1 and TRBJ1-2; 8 bases agree with TRBD1. The germline gives CDR1 MNHNS, CDR2 SASEGT. The CDR3 consists of 15 residues. Trimming removed 2 bases from V and 8 bases from J; junction bases left unmatched: 10. CDR3 nucleotides: TGTGCCAGCAGTGAAAAGACAGGGGCGCCCGGCGGCTACACCTTC. This translates into CASSEKTGAPGGYTF.

This chain joins TRBV19 and TRBJ1-5, with D perhaps matching TRBD1 (6 bases). Germline CDR1 and CDR2: LNHDA and SQIVND (reference sequence). V dropped 9 bases and J dropped 4 bases, with 31 bases sitting between them. The CDR3 length is 19 residues. CDR3 region: CASIKGGGDARRWNQPQHF. The CDR3 DNA is TGTGCCAGCATTAAAGGGGGTGGGGACGCCCGAAGGTGGAATCAGCCCCAGCATTTT.

V is TRBV6-5 and J is TRBJ1-5; D is undetermined. The CDR3 covers 14 residues. The V and J ends lost 8 bases and 6 bases respectively, with 17 bases between them. CDR1 MNHEY and CDR2 SVGAGI come from the germline V gene. The chain's CDR3 is CASQPALFGQPQHF. DNA of the CDR3: TGTGCCAGCCAGCCTGCCCTGTTCGGTCAGCCCCAGCATTTT.

This sequence joins TRBV7-9 and TRBJ1-5, with D tentatively TRBD1 (5 bases). V dropped 5 bases and J dropped 7 bases, with 18 bases sitting between them. Germline CDR1 SEHNR, CDR2 FQNEAQ (reference sequence). CDR3 length: 15 amino acids. The chain's CDR3 is CASSAWDAEEQPQHF. CDR3 coding DNA: TGTGCCAGCAGCGCCTGGGACGCTGAGGAACAGCCCCAGCATTTT. Based on the CDR3 plus reference TRBV7-9 and TRBJ1-5, the full variable domain is DTGVSQNPRHKITKRGQNVTFRCDPISEHNRLYWYRQTLGQGPEFLTYFQNEAQLEKSRLLSDRFSAERPKGSFSTLEIQRTEQGDSAMYLCASSAWDAEEQPQHFGDGTRLSIL.

The chain combines TRBV5-1 with TRBJ1-1; possible D gene TRBD1, 6 bases. This CDR3 region has 15 residues. CDR1 and CDR2 (germline): SGHRS, YFSETQ. The ends were cut back, 0 bases at V and 3 bases at J, with 12 bases in the middle. The DNA for the CDR3 is TGCGCCAGCAGCTTGGTTCCGGGGGCGTACACTGAAGCTTTCTTT. This gives the protein CASSLVPGAYTEAFF.

This clone was detected once. The genes are TRBV29-1 and TRBJ2-7; D gene ambiguous. Trimming removed 4 bases at V and 2 bases at J, with 12 bases between. Germline CDR1 SQVTM, CDR2 ANQGSEA. CDR3 length equals 13 residues. The CDR3 protein is CSVVGDFAYEQYF. The DNA of the CDR3 is TGCAGCGTTGTTGGAGACTTTGCCTACGAGCAGTACTTC.

The chain has TRBV7-2 and TRBJ1-1; no clear D gene. CDR3 length equals 11 residues. Germline lookup yields CDR1 SGHTA and CDR2 FQGNSA. Deletions cut 1 base from V and 3 bases from J, with 0 bases between. CDR3 region: CASSLDTEAFF. As DNA, the CDR3 is TGTGCCAGCAGCTTAGACACTGAAGCTTTCTTT.

The chain carries TRBV11-2 and TRBJ2-5; TRBD2 aligns across 12 bases. The germline CDR1 and CDR2 sequences are SGHAT and FQNNGV. This CDR3 comprises 17 residues. Unmatched junction bases numbered 6, after V lost 4 bases and J lost 0 bases. CDR3: CASSSGTSGLYQETQYF. The CDR3 DNA reads TGTGCCAGCAGCTCGGGGACTAGCGGGTTATACCAAGAGACCCAGTACTTC.

The count of this clone is one. The chain links TRBV6-5 to TRBJ2-7; maybe TRBD1 (5 bases). The germline V and J ends were trimmed by 5 bases and 2 bases, with 13 bases remaining between them. The CDR3 loop spans 14 amino acids. The germline V gene encodes CDR1 MNHEY and CDR2 SVGAGI. CDR3 protein: CASSQRGLAYEQYF. The CDR3 DNA follows: TGTGCCAGCAGTCAAAGGGGCTTGGCCTACGAGCAGTACTTC.

The J gene is TRBJ1-6, the V gene TRBV6-5; no definite D call. The CDR3 has 15 amino acids. Germline CDR1 is MNHEY and CDR2 is SVGAGI. Trimming left V 7 bases short and J 12 bases short, with 22 bases between. The CDR3 coding sequence is TGTGCCAGCACCTTCTCAATAGCTATAATTCAACCCCTCCACTTT. Amino acids: CASTFSIAIIQPLHF.

The table lists this clone with a count of one. V and J are TRBV7-9 and TRBJ1-4; D is unresolved. The CDR3 is 14 residues long. Germline assignment: CDR1 SEHNR and CDR2 FQNEAQ (reference sequence). The ends were cut back, 5 bases at V and 4 bases at J, with 11 bases in the middle. CDR3: CASSQGLNNEKLFF. In DNA, the CDR3 is TGTGCCAGCAGCCAAGGACTGAATAATGAAAAACTGTTTTTT.

CDR3 loop: CASRPTGSTEAFF. CDR3 nucleotide sequence: TGTGCCAGCAGGCCCACAGGGAGCACTGAAGCTTTCTTT. This chain connects TRBV27 to TRBJ1-1, with D maybe TRBD1 (6 bases). The CDR3 loop spans 13 amino acids. Trimming stripped 6 bases from V and 4 bases from J, with 12 bases between. CDR1 and CDR2 from the germline V gene are MNHEY and SMNVEV (reference sequence).

The chain couples TRBV6-5 to TRBJ1-1; tentative D call: TRBD1 (6 bases). This CDR3 has 15 residues. Germline-derived CDR1 and CDR2 are MNHEY and SVGAGI. The ends were cut back, 0 bases at V and 9 bases at J, with 17 bases in the middle. The CDR3 protein is CASSYSNRERLKAFF. CDR3 DNA sequence: TGTGCCAGCAGTTACTCAAACAGGGAGCGTCTGAAAGCTTTCTTT.

J is TRBJ1-2 and V is TRBV18, with 9 bases aligning to TRBD1. The V and J ends lost 0 bases and 7 bases, in that order; junction bases with no gene match: 3. The CDR3 spans 14 residues. Per germline, CDR1 KGHSH and CDR2 LQKENI. CDR3 bases: TGTGCCAGCTCACCACCAGGACAGGGGTTTGGCTACACCTTC. This sequence encodes CASSPPGQGFGYTF.

This clone appeared once. At one of its ends the junction is not consistent with the germline gene, which may arise from a read error. The chain recombines TRBV19 with TRBJ2-1; D unclear. The CDR3 contains 16 residues. The germline CDR1 and CDR2 sequences are LNHDA and SQIVND (reference sequence). The CDR3 region is CASSVDSYYSYNEQFF. The CDR3 nucleotides read TGTGCCAGTAGTGTAGATAGCTATTACTCCTACAATGAGCAGTTCTTC.

The DNA of the CDR3 is TGTGCCAGCAGTCCCCTAGCGGCTAGAAATGAGCAGTTCTTC. This translates into CASSPLAARNEQFF. The rearrangement links TRBV5-4 to TRBJ2-1, with 7 bases identical to TRBD2. J was trimmed by 7 bases and V by 5 bases; bases with no gene match: 9. Germline-derived CDR1 and CDR2 are SGHNT and YYREEE (reference sequence). This CDR3 contains 14 residues.

The chain couples TRBV10-2 to TRBJ1-5, with TRBD1 as a possible D gene (5 bases). This CDR3 region has 13 residues. V shed 6 bases and J shed 4 bases, with 10 bases lying between them. Germline assignment: CDR1 WSHSY and CDR2 SAAADI. CDR3 coding DNA: TGCGCCAGCAGCACCGACAGAAATCAGCCCCAGCATTTT. It is translated as CASSTDRNQPQHF.